A single sample is the source of the 29 T cell receptor beta chains below, sequenced in a study of Graves' ophthalmopathy and Graves' hyperthyroidism. The study amplified TCR beta CDR3 regions using RNA transcripts. First-round RT-PCR relied on HTBI primers, and a second-round multiplex PCR came next. In TCRdb, the multiplex PCR reads were re-called with MiXCR into one record per CDR3 protein. The table has 23,000 or so distinct CDR3 sequences, approximately 48% seen once. The sequenced material came from peripheral blood. The receptors derive from an adult woman with stable Graves' hyperthyroidism.

By sample share, this clonotype is medium-sized. The chain is built from TRBV19 and TRBJ2-7; D not certain. Germline loops: CDR1 LNHDA, CDR2 SQIVND (reference sequence). Trimming left V 5 bases short and J 3 bases short, with 11 bases between. The CDR3 is made up of 13 amino acids. CDR3 sequence reads: CASSASSNYEQYF. CDR3 in DNA: TGTGCCAGTAGTGCCAGCTCAAACTACGAGCAGTACTTC.

This clonotype was seen many times. V and J are TRBV28 and TRBJ2-3; the match to TRBD2 covers 10 bases. With 4 bases clipped from V and 0 bases from J, the junction kept 1 base outside the gene matches. Germline V gene lookup returns CDR1 MDHEN and CDR2 SYDVKM. The CDR3 contains 15 residues. CDR3: CASSSLAGSTDTQYF. The CDR3 nucleotides are TGTGCCAGCAGTTCACTAGCGGGAAGCACAGATACGCAGTATTTT.

The J gene is TRBJ1-6, the V gene TRBV6-1, with D unresolved. The germline V gene encodes CDR1 MNHNS and CDR2 SASEGT. The length of the CDR3 is 16 residues. V was cut by 6 bases and J by 7 bases, with 19 bases left in between. This chain's CDR3 is CASSGGWRNSNSPLHF. As DNA, the CDR3 is TGTGCCAGCAGCGGAGGTTGGCGGAACAGCAATTCACCCCTCCACTTT.

This clonotype appeared a few times. The gene calls are TRBV7-3 and TRBJ2-7; D is unresolved. From germline, CDR1 is SGHTA and CDR2 FQGTGA. CDR3 size: 11 residues. Trimming stripped 2 bases from V and 5 bases from J, with 4 bases between. CDR3 sequence reads: CASSLAHEQYF. CDR3 in DNA: TGTGCCAGCAGCTTAGCCCACGAGCAGTACTTC.

The chain links TRBV11-2 to TRBJ2-3, with D possibly TRBD2 on 5 matching bases. The CDR3 sequence is 15 residues long. Germline-derived CDR1 and CDR2 are SGHAT and FQNNGV. Deletions cut 2 bases from V and 4 bases from J, with 13 bases between. The DNA for the CDR3 is TGTGCCAGCAGCTTACGAGCGGCTAGCTCAGATACGCAGTATTTT. It encodes CASSLRAASSDTQYF.

This clonotype was seen ten or more times. The J gene is TRBJ2-2, the V gene TRBV28; 8 nucleotides match TRBD1. With V trimmed by 2 bases and J by 3 bases, 2 bases remained unmatched. The germline CDR1 and CDR2 sequences are MDHEN and SYDVKM. This CDR3 contains 15 residues. Here the CDR3 reads CASSLGDRYTGELFF. The CDR3 coding sequence is TGTGCCAGCAGTTTAGGGGACAGGTACACCGGGGAGCTGTTTTTT.

A remark on this clonotype: An end of the junction does not agree with germline; a read error may underlie this. V and J are TRBV7-8 and TRBJ2-5; possible D gene TRBD1, 5 bases. Germline-derived CDR1 and CDR2 are SGHVS and FQNEAQ. CDR3 length: 15 residues. This CDR3 is CASSLGFNTGETKYF. In nucleotides, the CDR3 is TGTGCCAGCAGCTTAGGGTTTAACACAGGAGAGACCAAGTACTTC.

J is TRBJ1-2 and V is TRBV10-3; 7 bases fit TRBD1. The germline V gene encodes CDR1 ENHRY and CDR2 SYGVKD. The J segment lost 7 bases and the V segment lost 2 bases, leaving 7 bases of the junction unmatched. This CDR3 region has 14 residues. This chain's CDR3 is CAISEEQGWGGYTF. The CDR3 coding sequence is TGTGCCATCAGTGAGGAACAGGGGTGGGGTGGCTACACCTTC.

This clonotype was seen ten or more times. This chain joins TRBV5-5 and TRBJ2-1, with D tentatively TRBD2 (6 bases). The CDR3 has 14 residues. The germline CDR1 and CDR2 sequences are SGHKS and YYEKEE (reference sequence). V was clipped by 5 bases and J by 0 bases, with 9 bases between them. CDR3 DNA: TGTGCCAGCAGTGGGAGGAGCTCCTACAATGAGCAGTTCTTC. The encoded protein is CASSGRSSYNEQFF.

This clonotype was counted ten times or more. This chain joins TRBV28 and TRBJ2-1, with D unresolved. Trimming cost V 2 bases and J 6 bases, with 8 bases left between them. The CDR3 has 13 residues. The V gene's germline CDR1 is MDHEN and CDR2 SYDVKM. CDR3 coding DNA: TGTGCCAGCAGTTTAGGACCCGGCAATGAGCAGTTCTTC. This gives the protein CASSLGPGNEQFF.

This clonotype has a count of ten or more. The chain combines TRBV9 with TRBJ1-1, with TRBD1 as a possible D gene (5 bases). CDR1 and CDR2 from the germline V gene are SGDLS and YYNGEE. V gave up 5 bases and J gave up 5 bases, with 16 bases separating them. CDR3 length: 14 amino acids. The CDR3 DNA is TGTGCCAGCAGTTGGGGGGTAGGAGGAACTGAAGCTTTCTTT. Translation: CASSWGVGGTEAFF. The full variable domain, in which reference TRBV9 and TRBJ1-1 provide the parts outside the CDR3, is DSGVTQTPKHLITATGQRVTLRCSPRSGDLSVYWYQQSLDQGLQFLIQYYNGEERAKGNILERFSAQQFPDLHSELNLSSLELGDSALYFCASSWGVGGTEAFFGQGTRLTVV.

The chain employs TRBV5-1 and TRBJ2-1, with 9 positions matching TRBD2. The CDR3 consists of 14 residues. V was clipped by 6 bases and J by 4 bases; unmatched bases: 5. Germline lookup yields CDR1 SGHRS and CDR2 YFSETQ. The CDR3 region is CASKDSGGYNEQFF. CDR3 sequence (DNA): TGCGCCAGCAAGGATAGCGGGGGTTACAATGAGCAGTTCTTC.

This clonotype was seen at least ten times. The chain employs TRBV6-5 and TRBJ2-1; 9 bases agree with TRBD2. Germline V lookup: CDR1 MNHEY, CDR2 SVGAGI. This CDR3 is 15 amino acids long. V was pared by 5 bases and J by 0 bases, with 2 bases of the junction left unmatched. CDR3 DNA sequence: TGTGCCAGCAGTCGTAGCGGGAGCTCCTACAATGAGCAGTTCTTC. Protein product: CASSRSGSSYNEQFF.

Ten or more counts support this clonotype. The rearrangement joins TRBV6-5 to TRBJ2-5; maybe TRBD2 (6 bases). The V end was cut by 3 bases, the J end by 4 bases, with 9 bases between. Germline lookup yields CDR1 MNHEY and CDR2 SVGAGI. The CDR3 covers 13 residues. Here the CDR3 reads CASSYGGRETQYF. The CDR3 nucleotides read TGTGCCAGCAGTTATGGGGGGAGAGAGACCCAGTACTTC.

The V call is TRBV29-1, the J call TRBJ2-7, with a tentative D call TRBD1 (6 bases). Trimming took 7 bases from V and 2 from J, leaving 12 bases between them. The germline V gene encodes CDR1 SQVTM and CDR2 ANQGSEA. The CDR3 runs to 12 residues. CDR3 amino acids: CSGTDSAYEQYF. The CDR3 region has the DNA TGCAGCGGGACAGACAGTGCCTACGAGCAGTACTTC.

Points on this clonotype: An end of the junction differs from the germline gene, which may be a read error. The chain is built from TRBV19 and TRBJ1-1; TRBD1 is a possible D gene (5 bases). The CDR3 contains 13 residues. The germline gives CDR1 LNHDA, CDR2 SQIVND (reference sequence). Here the CDR3 reads CASKWGVNTEAFF. CDR3 coding DNA: TGTGCCAGTAAGTGGGGCGTGAACACTGAGGCTTTCTTT.

This clonotype qualifies as medium-sized (0.01 to 0.1%). The chain employs TRBV7-2 and TRBJ2-7; the D gene is possibly TRBD1 (5 bases). Germline-derived CDR1 and CDR2 are SGHTA and FQGNSA. This CDR3 comprises 13 residues. Trimming pared 3 bases from V and 2 bases from J, leaving 8 bases between. CDR3 protein: CASSFQGPYEQYF. The CDR3 DNA reads TGTGCCAGCAGCTTTCAGGGTCCCTACGAGCAGTACTTC.

Remarks on this clonotype: Relative to the germline gene, one junction end is altered; a read error may explain this. The J gene is TRBJ2-7, the V gene TRBV28; 10 nucleotides line up with TRBD2. Looked up from germline, CDR1 is MDHEN and CDR2 is SYDVKM. The CDR3 runs to 17 residues. CDR3 bases: TGTGCCCGCAGTCGTCGAATCTGGACTAGCGGCTCCTACGAGCAGTACTTC. It codes for CARSRRIWTSGSYEQYF.

This clonotype has a count of ten or more. This chain links TRBV5-1 with TRBJ2-5; 7 bases are shared with TRBD2. Per germline, CDR1 SGHRS and CDR2 YFSETQ. This CDR3 is built from 14 residues. The V and J ends lost 4 bases and 2 bases, in that order; junction bases with no gene match: 5. The CDR3 spells CASSPREEQETQYF. Written as DNA, the CDR3 is TGCGCCAGCAGCCCCCGGGAGGAACAAGAGACCCAGTACTTC.

Regarding this clonotype: Sequence at one end of the junction differs from germline and may be a read error. This rearrangement joins TRBV7-7 to TRBJ1-4; D is possibly TRBD1 (5 bases). The germline V gene has CDR1 SSHAT and CDR2 FNYEAQ (reference sequence). The CDR3 has 15 residues. CDR3 DNA: TGTGCTAGCAGCTTAGCGGGGGGAACTAATGAAAAACTGTTTTTT. It translates to CASSLAGGTNEKLFF. Full variable domain (outside the CDR3, taken from reference TRBV7-7 and TRBJ1-4): GAGVSQSPRYKVTKRGQDVTLRCDPISSHATLYWYQQALGQGPEFLTYFNYEAQPDKSGLPSDRFSAERPEGSISTLTIQRTEQRDSAMYRCASSLAGGTNEKLFFGSGTQLSVL.

This chain uses TRBV20-1 with TRBJ2-7; possibly TRBD1 for D (6 bases). This CDR3 contains 11 residues. Germline values: CDR1 DFQATT, CDR2 SNEGSKA (reference sequence). V gave up 0 bases and J gave up 7 bases, with 7 bases separating them. The CDR3 region is CSAREGTEQYF. The CDR3 region has the DNA TGCAGTGCTAGAGAGGGGACAGAGCAGTACTTC.

This clonotype was seen at least ten times. The rearrangement joins TRBV27 to TRBJ2-7, with TRBD1 as a possible D gene (5 bases). CDR1 and CDR2 from the germline V gene are MNHEY and SMNVEV (reference sequence). This CDR3 has 13 amino acids. V shed 7 bases and J shed 4 bases, with 14 bases lying between them. The CDR3 here is CASTLRQGYEQYF. The CDR3 coding sequence is TGTGCCAGCACCCTGCGGCAGGGTTACGAGCAGTACTTC.

The chain couples TRBV7-6 to TRBJ1-1; TRBD1 aligns across 8 bases. The length of the CDR3 is 17 residues. V shed 1 base and J 4 bases; nucleotides not matched to a gene: 11. In germline, CDR1 is SGHVS, CDR2 FNYEAQ. This CDR3 is CASSLEGAGGVGTEAFF. CDR3 nucleotides: TGTGCCAGCAGCTTAGAGGGAGCAGGGGGCGTCGGCACTGAAGCTTTCTTT.

This clonotype was recorded many times. This rearrangement joins TRBV4-1 to TRBJ2-7; 12 positions agree with TRBD2. Germline CDR1 MGHRA, CDR2 YSYEKL. CDR3 length equals 16 residues. V was clipped by 1 base and J by 4 bases; unmatched bases: 5. The CDR3 DNA reads TGCGCCAGCAGCCAAGCTCTAGCGGGAGGGCAGTACGAGCAGTACTTC. Translation gives CASSQALAGGQYEQYF.

The chain uses TRBV20-1 and TRBJ1-2; the D is unclear. This CDR3 comprises 11 residues. V dropped 3 bases and J dropped 8 bases, with 10 bases sitting between them. CDR1 is DFQATT, CDR2 SNEGSKA, per germline (reference sequence). The CDR3 loop reads CSARFSLGYTF. The CDR3, as DNA: TGCAGTGCTAGGTTCTCGTTAGGCTACACCTTC.

In this sample, this clonotype is medium-sized. This chain links TRBV7-2 with TRBJ2-7, with D perhaps matching TRBD1 (5 bases). Per germline, CDR1 SGHTA and CDR2 FQGNSA. The CDR3 runs to 15 residues. Between the trimmed V and J ends, which lost 1 base and 5 bases, there was a span of 15 bases. CDR3 bases: TGTGCCAGCAGCTTAGTAGGGGATAGGGCGGACGAGCAGTACTTC. This codes for CASSLVGDRADEQYF.

Comment on this clonotype: At one boundary the junction diverges from the germline segment, which might be a read error. V and J are TRBV6-4 and TRBJ2-2; 9 bases agree with TRBD1. CDR3 length equals 17 residues. The germline V gene has CDR1 MRHNA and CDR2 SNTAGT. The CDR3 region is CASSDPQGQGYTGELFF. CDR3 nucleotides: TGTGCCAGCAGTGACCCCCAGGGACAGGGATACACCGGGGAGCTGTTTTTC.

This clonotype was detected ten times or more. The chain couples TRBV5-4 to TRBJ2-5; D may be TRBD1 (6 bases). CDR1 is SGHNT and CDR2 is YYREEE in the germline V gene (reference sequence). The V end was cut by 0 bases, the J end by 5 bases, with 14 bases between. The CDR3 sequence is 15 residues long. In DNA form, the CDR3 reads TGTGCCAGCAGCTTGGGCAGGGGTCTCAGGGAGACCCAGTACTTC. Residues: CASSLGRGLRETQYF.

This clonotype is classed as medium-sized (0.01 to 0.1%). The rearrangement uses TRBV7-9 and TRBJ2-2, with 9 bases matching TRBD1. Germline V lookup: CDR1 SEHNR, CDR2 FQNEAQ (reference sequence). V gave up 4 bases and J gave up 6 bases; unmatched junction bases: 3. The CDR3 has 14 residues. The CDR3 DNA follows: TGTGCCAGCAGCTGGACAGGGGTGGCCGGGGAGCTGTTTTTT. Translating it yields CASSWTGVAGELFF.